These 21 T cell receptor beta chains share one sample of origin, sequenced in a study of beta chain features in type 1 diabetes. General study results and limits: Among patients with Type 1 diabetes, TCRB CDR3s were moderately but significantly shorter in every one of the four CD4+ subsets.

Investigators reverse transcribed all isolated RNA, so they sequenced expressed TCRB transcripts. The assay was immunoSEQ multiplex PCR, and TCRdb's table has in-frame clones only and misses some. The sample carries some 640,000 clones, over 11% recorded once. Their cognate antigens are unknown. The specimen sequenced was naive CD4+ T cells from blood. The receptors derive from a man younger than 35 with type 1 diabetes.

This chain connects TRBV7-8 to TRBJ2-3; D unclear. Looked up from germline, CDR1 is SGHVS and CDR2 is FQNEAQ. V lost 5 bases and J 2 bases, leaving 17 bases between the germline ends. There are 16 residues in the CDR3. CDR3 DNA: TGTGCCAGCAGCCCACCACCTCCTAGTTACACAGATACGCAGTATTTT. This encodes CASSPPPPSYTDTQYF.

The DNA of the CDR3 is TGTGCCAGCACCCGAACTGCAGCATCTTACGAGCAGTACTTC. Its protein product is CASTRTAASYEQYF. The chain carries TRBV6-6 and TRBJ2-7; D unclear. CDR3 length: 14 amino acids. Germline V gene data show CDR1 as MNHNY and CDR2 as SVGAGI (reference sequence). Trimming removed 7 bases at V and 4 bases at J, with 17 bases between.

The DNA of the CDR3 is TGTGCCAGCACCACTTCAGATACGCAGTATTTT. Translated, it gives CASTTSDTQYF. This chain connects TRBV6-1 to TRBJ2-3; D gene ambiguous. Germline V gives CDR1 MNHNS, CDR2 SASEGT. V lost 7 bases and J 4 bases, leaving 6 bases between the germline ends. This CDR3 is 11 amino acids long.

This clone appeared a few times. The sample carries other DNA sequences with the same CDR3. The CDR3 sequence: CASSLVGLAGSEQYF. The CDR3 nucleotides read TGCGCCAGCAGCTTGGTTGGGCTAGCGGGGAGCGAGCAGTACTTC. The rearrangement uses TRBV5-1 and TRBJ2-7; 9 bases map to TRBD2. The CDR3 has 15 residues. The V gene's germline CDR1 is SGHRS and CDR2 YFSETQ. J gave up 6 bases and V 0 bases, and 7 bases lay outside the gene matches.

This clone was observed a few times. This sequence joins TRBV4-3 and TRBJ2-1; TRBD2 aligns across 7 bases. Per germline, CDR1 LGHNA and CDR2 YSLEER. Trimming took 4 bases from V and 6 from J; bases not matched to a gene: 9. The CDR3 is 15 amino acids. The CDR3 nucleotides read TGCGCCAGCAGCCGGTCCTCGGCTAGCGGCAATGAGCAGTTCTTC. Its protein is CASSRSSASGNEQFF.

The rearrangement uses TRBV30 and TRBJ2-1, with 9 nucleotides matching TRBD2. J gave up 2 bases and V 4 bases, and 12 bases lay outside the gene matches. CDR3 size: 17 residues. The germline V gene has CDR1 GTSNPN and CDR2 SVGIG (reference sequence). The CDR3 spells CAWNSGSVIGAYNEQFF. The CDR3 nucleotides read TGTGCCTGGAATAGCGGGAGCGTGATTGGGGCCTACAATGAGCAGTTCTTC.

This clone was picked up a small number of times. This chain joins TRBV18 and TRBJ2-7; D perhaps matches TRBD1 (5 bases). Germline CDR1 is KGHSH and CDR2 is LQKENI. This CDR3 spans 15 amino acids. V gave up 3 bases and J gave up 2 bases, with 14 bases separating them. This chain's CDR3 is CASSPRAGNPYEQYF. Here the CDR3 DNA reads TGTGCCAGCTCACCTAGGGCAGGGAACCCCTACGAGCAGTACTTC.

This clone was seen a few times. This CDR3 reads CAWGDRGWGKLFF. DNA for the CDR3: TGTGCCTGGGGAGACAGGGGGTGGGGAAAACTGTTTTTT. The J gene is TRBJ1-4, the V gene TRBV30, with TRBD1 identical over 9 bases. Trimming at V came to 5 bases and at J to 10 bases, leaving 8 bases not matched to a gene. CDR3 length: 13 amino acids. Germline CDR1 and CDR2: GTSNPN and SVGIG (reference sequence).

The chain links TRBV7-2 to TRBJ2-3; 10 nucleotides match TRBD2. Germline V gives CDR1 SGHTA, CDR2 FQGNSA. The V and J ends lost 3 bases and 6 bases, in that order; junction bases with no gene match: 3. CDR3 length equals 14 residues. CDR3 coding DNA: TGTGCCAGCAGCTTGGAGCGGGAGGGGGATACGCAGTATTTT. Amino acid sequence: CASSLEREGDTQYF.

The chain combines TRBV5-4 with TRBJ2-1; 8 nucleotides agree with TRBD2. Germline CDR1 is SGHNT and CDR2 is YYREEE (reference sequence). The CDR3 spans 15 residues. The trim removed 5 bases at V and 6 bases at J, leaving 10 bases unmatched. CDR3: CASRQVERESNEQFF. CDR3 in DNA: TGTGCCAGCAGGCAGGTGGAGCGGGAGTCCAATGAGCAGTTCTTC.

This clone has only a few counts. Other DNA sequences in the sample encode the same CDR3. This chain links TRBV7-2 with TRBJ1-1; D is possibly TRBD1 (5 bases). In germline, CDR1 is SGHTA, CDR2 FQGNSA. Trimming stripped 3 bases from V and 3 bases from J, with 11 bases between. CDR3 length equals 14 residues. CDR3 protein: CASSFSRVDTEAFF. CDR3 sequence (DNA): TGTGCCAGCAGCTTCTCCAGGGTCGACACTGAAGCTTTCTTT.

The chain couples TRBV5-1 to TRBJ1-1; D unclear. CDR3 length equals 15 residues. V was clipped by 1 base and J by 1 base, with 11 bases between them. Germline CDR1 and CDR2: SGHRS and YFSETQ. The DNA for the CDR3 is TGCGCCAGCAGCTTGCTGGCAGGAGCGAACACTGAAGCTTTCTTT. Residues: CASSLLAGANTEAFF.

This clone has just a few counts. The chain employs TRBV7-9 and TRBJ2-7, with D unresolved. The CDR3 sequence is 14 residues long. The V and J ends lost 5 bases and 0 bases respectively, with 11 bases between them. CDR1 is SEHNR and CDR2 is FQNEAQ in the germline V gene (reference sequence). The CDR3 DNA is TGTGCCAGCAGCGAGACACAAAGCTCCTACGAGCAGTACTTC. Translating it yields CASSETQSSYEQYF.

The chain carries TRBV5-1 and TRBJ2-1; perhaps TRBD2 as D (5 bases). V was trimmed by 2 bases and J by 0 bases, leaving 12 bases between them. The CDR3 covers 16 residues. Germline CDR1 is SGHRS and CDR2 is YFSETQ. The CDR3 DNA is TGCGCCAGCAGCTTAAGAGAAGCGGACTCCTACAATGAGCAGTTCTTC. Protein: CASSLREADSYNEQFF.

The V call is TRBV7-2, the J call TRBJ2-3; 7 nucleotides align to TRBD2. Germline values: CDR1 SGHTA, CDR2 FQGNSA. The ends lost 3 bases at V and 9 bases at J; junction bases unmatched: 12. The CDR3 loop spans 15 amino acids. CDR3 protein: CASSFSGLGAFTQYF. In DNA, the CDR3 is TGTGCCAGCAGCTTTAGCGGGCTCGGGGCCTTCACGCAGTATTTT.

The chain has TRBV29-1 and TRBJ2-7, with 11 bases that match TRBD1. This CDR3 contains 13 residues. Germline CDR1 and CDR2: SQVTM and ANQGSEA. Losses at the gene ends were 6 bases for V and 6 bases for J; bases not matched to a gene: 7. For the CDR3, the DNA is TGCAGCGTCTCGCCGGGACAGGGGGGCGAGCAGTACTTC. Translation gives CSVSPGQGGEQYF.

The chain couples TRBV13 to TRBJ2-5; D is unresolved. Matching the DNA end better, TRBJ2-7 makes the J call doubtful. The CDR3 spans 12 residues. CDR1 PRHDT and CDR2 FYEKMQ come from the germline V gene (reference sequence). In nucleotides, the CDR3 is TGTGCCAGCAGCGCCCAGCCCTACGAGCAGTACTTC. Encoded protein: CASSAQPYEQYF.

Here the CDR3 DNA reads TGTGCCATGGGACCTACTAGAAGCTCCTACGAGCAGTACTTC. Translation gives CAMGPTRSSYEQYF. The gene calls are TRBV10-3 and TRBJ2-7; the D call may be TRBD1 or TRBD2 (5 bases each). From germline, CDR1 is ENHRY and CDR2 SYGVKD. The CDR3 consists of 14 residues. The V gene lost 9 bases and the J gene lost 0 bases, with 15 bases spanning the gap.

The chain joins TRBV29-1 to TRBJ1-2; possible D gene TRBD1, 5 bases. CDR1 and CDR2 from the germline V gene are SQVTM and ANQGSEA. The CDR3 is made up of 16 amino acids. V dropped 5 bases and J dropped 4 bases, with 23 bases sitting between them. The CDR3 DNA reads TGCAGCGTTTTTCCGTTAAACGAGGGGCGCGGCTATGGCTACACCTTC. This sequence encodes CSVFPLNEGRGYGYTF.

This clone was seen a few times. Additional DNA sequences in this sample encode the identical CDR3. This CDR3 is CASSSLGTVYGYTF. DNA of the CDR3: TGTGCCAGCAGTTCACTTGGGACAGTCTATGGCTACACCTTC. V usage is TRBV27 and J usage is TRBJ1-2, with 7 bases lining up with TRBD1. The CDR3 has 14 amino acids. The germline V gene has CDR1 MNHEY and CDR2 SMNVEV (reference sequence). Unmatched junction bases numbered 6, after V lost 4 bases and J lost 4 bases.

There are a few counts of this clone. The chain joins TRBV18 to TRBJ2-6; D is possibly TRBD2 (5 bases). Germline CDR1 KGHSH, CDR2 LQKENI. The V end was cut by 6 bases, the J end by 2 bases, with 14 bases between. The CDR3 sequence is 16 residues long. The CDR3 spells CASSQTSGTGANVLTF. The CDR3 nucleotides read TGTGCCAGCTCTCAGACGTCGGGGACTGGGGCCAACGTCCTGACTTTC.